The entry below describes one TCR beta chain. Its specificity is unknown. The donors gave bone marrow, and they were healthy. The CDR3 is 15 residues long. V lost 4 bases and J lost 7, with 16 bases in between. Germline lookup yields CDR1 SEHNR and CDR2 FQNEAQ (reference sequence). This entry comes from a study of cytomegalovirus exposure and HLA in healthy donors. General observations from the study: As immune exposure information, only CMV serostatus was available. Later analysis identified several of the most significant clusters that appeared linked to common viral pathogens. In vitro assays verified that a few CMV-associated chains recognized CMV antigens specifically.

PCR was performed using 60 Vbeta and 13 Jbeta primers. Sequencing was performed with immunoSEQ multiplex PCR; in TCRdb, only in-frame clones are kept and a portion is missing. The sample holds around 120,000 clones, about 80% seen once. The sequence was collected from a female donor in good health and CMV-seropositive. V gene TRBV7-9 combines with J gene TRBJ2-2; maybe TRBD1 (6 bases). The sample was PBMCs. The CDR3 bases are TGTGCCAGCAGCTGGGGTGGGGGCAACGTCGGGGAGCTGTTTTTT. Translation: CASSWGGGNVGELFF.